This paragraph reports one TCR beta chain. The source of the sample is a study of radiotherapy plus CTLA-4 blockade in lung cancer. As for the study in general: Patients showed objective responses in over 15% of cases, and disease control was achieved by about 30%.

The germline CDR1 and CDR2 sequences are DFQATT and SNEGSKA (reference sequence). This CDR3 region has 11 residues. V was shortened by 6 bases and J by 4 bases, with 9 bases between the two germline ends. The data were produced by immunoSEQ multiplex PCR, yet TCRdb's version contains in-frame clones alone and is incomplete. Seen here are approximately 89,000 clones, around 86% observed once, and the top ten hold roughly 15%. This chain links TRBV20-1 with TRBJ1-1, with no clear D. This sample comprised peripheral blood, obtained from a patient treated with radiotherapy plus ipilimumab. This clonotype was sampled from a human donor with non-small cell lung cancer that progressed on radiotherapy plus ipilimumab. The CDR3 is CSASRCTEAFF. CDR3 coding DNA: TGCAGTGCCAGCAGGTGCACTGAAGCTTTCTTT.